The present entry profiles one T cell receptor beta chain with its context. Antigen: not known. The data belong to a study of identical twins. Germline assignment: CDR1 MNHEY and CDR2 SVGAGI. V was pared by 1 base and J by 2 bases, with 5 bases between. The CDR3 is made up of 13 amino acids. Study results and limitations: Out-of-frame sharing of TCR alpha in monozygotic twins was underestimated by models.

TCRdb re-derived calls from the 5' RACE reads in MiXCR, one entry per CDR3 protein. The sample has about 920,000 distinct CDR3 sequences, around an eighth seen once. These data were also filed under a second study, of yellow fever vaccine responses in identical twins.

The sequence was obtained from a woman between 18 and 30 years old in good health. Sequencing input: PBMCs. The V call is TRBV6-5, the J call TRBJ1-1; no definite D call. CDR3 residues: CASSYLANTEAFF. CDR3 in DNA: TGTGCCAGCAGTTACTTGGCCAACACTGAAGCTTTCTTT.